Below, one TCR beta chain is given with its context. Its specificity is not known. This CDR3 region has 11 residues. Germline V lookup: CDR1 ENHRY, CDR2 SYGVKD. The V gene end was trimmed by 4 bases and the J gene end by 7 bases; junction bases not matched to a gene: 0. Profiling of TCR beta VDJ combinations and CDR3 sequences used genomic DNA as template. TCRdb re-derived calls from the reads in MiXCR, one entry per CDR3 protein. The sample includes tens of thousands of distinct CDR3 sequences, around three quarters seen only once; the top ten take about 23%. The data originate from a study of CD8+CD57+ T cells in acquired aplastic anemia. The wider study: An average of approximately 11 million reads for CD4+ cells was obtained from healthy donors. Notes on the study in general: Patients and controls were not found to differ significantly in CD8+ Simpson's diversity. Overlap between patients and controls comprised some 31 CD8+ CDR3 sequences.

The V and J genes are TRBV10-3 and TRBJ1-1, with 7 bases fitting TRBD1. The sample taken for sequencing was sorted CD4+, CD8+, or CD8+CD57+ T cells (not recorded which) from PBMCs. The sequence came from a human donor in good health, serving as a control. The CDR3 nucleotides are TGTGCCATCAGTGGGACAGGTGAAGCTTTCTTT. As protein: CAISGTGEAFF.